Here is one TCR beta chain with its context. Its antigen is not known. The sample originates from a study of cytotoxic CD8 clonotypes in ibrutinib-treated CLL. The authors obtained around 2 micrograms of genomic DNA from cryopreserved PBMCs for TCR beta libraries. Libraries were prepared by immunoSEQ multiplex PCR; TCRdb keeps only in-frame clonotypes and omits some of them. The table has approximately 100,000 clones, about 58% seen once. Study-wide findings and caveats: Timing of sampling differed between sustained-remission and progressing patients.

The sample consisted of PBMCs, taken after 24 months of ibrutinib treatment. The receptor comes from a human donor with chronic lymphocytic leukemia.

The CDR3 DNA reads as TGTGCCAGCAGTGAAGTCCAGACTGCTCAAGAGACCCAGTACTTC. Translating it yields CASSEVQTAQETQYF. The chain has TRBV2 and TRBJ2-5; D unclear. The length of the CDR3 is 15 residues. Germline-derived CDR1 and CDR2 are SNHLY and FYNNEI. V gave up 1 base and J gave up 2 bases, with 11 bases separating them.